Sequencing of this TCR beta chain was carried out in a study of T cells after yellow fever vaccination. Points from the study as a whole: Post-booster samples contained most primary-vaccination clones (approximately 95% CD4, approximately 88% CD8).

V shed 5 bases and J 9 bases; nucleotides not matched to a gene: 6. Germline CDR1 SGHRS, CDR2 YFSETQ. This CDR3 has 14 amino acids. As concerns this clonotype: The antigen is unknown.

Each CDR3 protein gets one entry after TCRdb re-called the 5' RACE reads with MiXCR. The sample has around 140,000 distinct CDR3 sequences; around 6.3% are singletons. The genes are TRBV5-1 and TRBJ2-2; TRBD2 matches at 11 bases. The sample here was CD4+ T cells sorted from PBMCs, taken 10 days after the yellow fever booster vaccination. The clonotype comes from a man aged 25 to 40 who received the YFV17D yellow fever vaccine. The DNA for the CDR3 is TGCGCCAGCAGGTTACTAGCGGGAGTACGGGAGCTGTTTTTT. Protein: CASRLLAGVRELFF.